This T cell receptor (beta chain) was retrieved from a study of shared clonotypes between healthy human individuals. The study's findings and limits: The generation probabilities recorded for non-shared clonotypes fell below those of clonotypes shared by all four donors. The small donor group covered limited genetic and exposure diversity. Naive CD4 clonotypes overlapped across a handful of donors at about 5%.

Concerning this clone itself: What it recognizes is unknown.

CDR3 length equals 14 residues. V shed 2 bases and J 4 bases; nucleotides not matched to a gene: 4. Looked up from germline, CDR1 is SGDLS and CDR2 is YYNGEE. Every subset had its genomic DNA shared out evenly among several immunoSEQ plates. Clones were read by immunoSEQ multiplex PCR, and TCRdb kept only the in-frame ones, dropping some. Of millions of clones in the sample, roughly 94% were seen once. The sequence came from a man in his late teens or twenties in good health. Sequencing used naive CD4+ T cells sorted from blood. Noted subset: CD45RA+ positively selected. The chain is built from TRBV9 and TRBJ2-5; TRBD1 matches 8 bases. The chain's CDR3 is CASSVSGGRETQYF. The DNA of the CDR3 is TGTGCCAGCAGCGTTTCAGGGGGCCGAGAGACCCAGTACTTC.